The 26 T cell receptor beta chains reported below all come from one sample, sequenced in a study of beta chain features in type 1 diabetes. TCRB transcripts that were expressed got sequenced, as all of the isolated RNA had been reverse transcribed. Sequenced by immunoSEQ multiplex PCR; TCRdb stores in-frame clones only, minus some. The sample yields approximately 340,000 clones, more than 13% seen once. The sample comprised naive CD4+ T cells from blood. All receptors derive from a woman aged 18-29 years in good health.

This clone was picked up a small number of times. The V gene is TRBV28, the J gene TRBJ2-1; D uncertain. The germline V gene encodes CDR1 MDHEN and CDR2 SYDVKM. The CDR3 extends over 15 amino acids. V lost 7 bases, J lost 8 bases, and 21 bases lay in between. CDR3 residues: CASNSPPDMVDEQFF. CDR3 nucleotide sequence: TGTGCCAGCAATTCCCCTCCCGACATGGTGGATGAGCAGTTCTTC. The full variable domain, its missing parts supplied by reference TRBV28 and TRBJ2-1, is DVKVTQSSRYLVKRTGEKVFLECVQDMDHENMFWYRQDPGLGLRLIYFSYDVKMKEKGDIPEGYSVSREKKERFSLILESASTNQTSMYLCASNSPPDMVDEQFFGPGTRLTVL.

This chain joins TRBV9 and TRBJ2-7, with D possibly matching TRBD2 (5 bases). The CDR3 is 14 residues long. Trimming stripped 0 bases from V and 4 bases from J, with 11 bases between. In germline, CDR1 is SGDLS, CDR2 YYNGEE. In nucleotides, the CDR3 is TGTGCCAGCAGCGTAGACGAGGCGGGTTACGAGCAGTACTTC. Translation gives CASSVDEAGYEQYF.

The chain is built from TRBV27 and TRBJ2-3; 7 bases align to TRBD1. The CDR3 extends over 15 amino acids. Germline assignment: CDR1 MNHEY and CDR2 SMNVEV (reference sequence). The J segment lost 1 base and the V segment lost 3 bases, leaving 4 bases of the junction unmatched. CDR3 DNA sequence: TGTGCCAGCAGTTTGACAGGGTTTGGCACAGATACGCAGTATTTT. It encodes CASSLTGFGTDTQYF.

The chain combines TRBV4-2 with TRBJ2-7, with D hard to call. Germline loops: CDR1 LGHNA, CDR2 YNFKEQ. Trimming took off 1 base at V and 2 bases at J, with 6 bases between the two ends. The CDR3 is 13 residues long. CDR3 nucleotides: TGTGCCAGCAGCCAAGGAGAGGCCTACGAGCAGTACTTC. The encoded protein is CASSQGEAYEQYF.

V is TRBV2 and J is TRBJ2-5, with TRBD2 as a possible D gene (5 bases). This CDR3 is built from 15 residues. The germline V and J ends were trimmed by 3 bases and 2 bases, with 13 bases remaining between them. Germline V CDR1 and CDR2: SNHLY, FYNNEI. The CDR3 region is CASSETGIRQETQYF. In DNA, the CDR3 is TGTGCCAGCAGTGAGACGGGGATTCGACAAGAGACCCAGTACTTC.

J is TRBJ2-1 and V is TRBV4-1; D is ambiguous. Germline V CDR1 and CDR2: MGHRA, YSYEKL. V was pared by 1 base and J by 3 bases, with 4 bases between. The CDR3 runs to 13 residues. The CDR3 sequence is CASSQAYYNEQFF. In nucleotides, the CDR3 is TGCGCCAGCAGCCAAGCTTACTACAATGAGCAGTTCTTC.

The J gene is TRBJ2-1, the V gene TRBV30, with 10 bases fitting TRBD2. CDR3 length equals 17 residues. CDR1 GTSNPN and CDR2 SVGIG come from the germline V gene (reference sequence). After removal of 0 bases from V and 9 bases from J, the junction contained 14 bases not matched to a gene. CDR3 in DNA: TGTGCCTGGAGTGTAGGGCTAGCGGGAGCCAGTCTCCGTGAGCAGTTCTTC. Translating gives CAWSVGLAGASLREQFF.

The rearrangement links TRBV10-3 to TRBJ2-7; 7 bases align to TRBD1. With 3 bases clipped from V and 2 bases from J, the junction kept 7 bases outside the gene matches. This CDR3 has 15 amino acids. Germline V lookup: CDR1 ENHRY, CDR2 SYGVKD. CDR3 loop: CAISDPGTETYEQYF. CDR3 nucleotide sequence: TGTGCCATCAGTGACCCCGGGACAGAGACCTACGAGCAGTACTTC.

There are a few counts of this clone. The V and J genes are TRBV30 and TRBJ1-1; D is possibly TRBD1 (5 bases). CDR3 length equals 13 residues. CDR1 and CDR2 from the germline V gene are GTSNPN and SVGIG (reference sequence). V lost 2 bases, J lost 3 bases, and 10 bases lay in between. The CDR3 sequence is CAWSFGRDTEAFF. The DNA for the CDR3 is TGTGCCTGGAGTTTCGGCAGGGACACTGAAGCTTTCTTT.

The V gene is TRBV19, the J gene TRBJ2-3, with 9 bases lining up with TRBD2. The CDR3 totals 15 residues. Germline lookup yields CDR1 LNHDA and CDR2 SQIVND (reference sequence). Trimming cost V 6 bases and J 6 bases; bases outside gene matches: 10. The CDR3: CASRDRGGGSDTQYF. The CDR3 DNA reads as TGTGCCAGTAGGGACCGCGGGGGGGGATCGGATACGCAGTATTTT.

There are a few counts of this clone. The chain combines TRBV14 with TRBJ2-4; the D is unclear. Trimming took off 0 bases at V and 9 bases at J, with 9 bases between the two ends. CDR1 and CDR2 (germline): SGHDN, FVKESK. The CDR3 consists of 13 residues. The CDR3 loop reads CASSQDYSGIQYF. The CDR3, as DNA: TGTGCCAGCAGCCAAGACTACTCGGGCATTCAGTACTTC.

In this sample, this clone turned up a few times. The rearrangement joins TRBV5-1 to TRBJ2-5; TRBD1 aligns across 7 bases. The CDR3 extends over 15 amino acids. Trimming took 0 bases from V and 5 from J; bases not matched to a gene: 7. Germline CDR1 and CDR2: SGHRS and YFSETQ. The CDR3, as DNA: TGCGCCAGCAGCTTGGCCCTGACAGGGTTGGAGACCCAGTACTTC. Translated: CASSLALTGLETQYF.

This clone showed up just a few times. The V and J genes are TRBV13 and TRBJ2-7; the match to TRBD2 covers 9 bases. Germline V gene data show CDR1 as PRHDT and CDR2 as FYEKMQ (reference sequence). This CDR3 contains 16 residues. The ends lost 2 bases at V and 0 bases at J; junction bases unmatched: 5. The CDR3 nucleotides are TGTGCCAGCAGCTTATTCGGTAGCGGGAGCTCCTACGAGCAGTACTTC. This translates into CASSLFGSGSSYEQYF.

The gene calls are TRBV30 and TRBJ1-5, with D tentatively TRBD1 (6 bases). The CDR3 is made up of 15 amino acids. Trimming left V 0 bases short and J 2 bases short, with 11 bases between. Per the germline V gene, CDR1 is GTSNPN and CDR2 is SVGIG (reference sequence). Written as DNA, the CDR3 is TGTGCCTGGAGTGTGGACAGTTTTGGCAATCAGCCCCAGCATTTT. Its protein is CAWSVDSFGNQPQHF.

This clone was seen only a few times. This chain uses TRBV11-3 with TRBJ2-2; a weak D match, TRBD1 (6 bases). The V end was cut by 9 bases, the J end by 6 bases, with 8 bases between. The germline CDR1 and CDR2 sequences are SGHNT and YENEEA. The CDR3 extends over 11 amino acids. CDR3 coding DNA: TGTGCCAGTCAGGGGTCCGGGGAGCTGTTTTTT. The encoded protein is CASQGSGELFF.

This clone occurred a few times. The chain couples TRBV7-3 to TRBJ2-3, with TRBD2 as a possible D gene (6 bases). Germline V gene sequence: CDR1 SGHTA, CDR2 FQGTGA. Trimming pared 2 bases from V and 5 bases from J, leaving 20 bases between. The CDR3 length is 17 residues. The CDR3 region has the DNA TGTGCCAGCAGCTTAGTGAGTCGCGGAGCCGGGGGAGATACGCAGTATTTT. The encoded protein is CASSLVSRGAGGDTQYF.

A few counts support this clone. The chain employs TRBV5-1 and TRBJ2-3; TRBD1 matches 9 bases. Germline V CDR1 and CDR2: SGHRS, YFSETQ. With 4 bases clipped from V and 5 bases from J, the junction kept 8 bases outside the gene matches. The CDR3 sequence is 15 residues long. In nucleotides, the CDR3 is TGCGCCAGCAGCCCCTGGGACAGGGATTTAGATACGCAGTATTTT. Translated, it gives CASSPWDRDLDTQYF.

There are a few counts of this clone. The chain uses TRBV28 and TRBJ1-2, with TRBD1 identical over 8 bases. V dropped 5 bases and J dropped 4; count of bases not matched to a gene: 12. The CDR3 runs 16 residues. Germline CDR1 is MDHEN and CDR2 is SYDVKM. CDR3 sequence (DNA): TGTGCCAGCAGTCCCTCTCGACAGGGGTTTGGCTATGGCTACACCTTC. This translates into CASSPSRQGFGYGYTF.

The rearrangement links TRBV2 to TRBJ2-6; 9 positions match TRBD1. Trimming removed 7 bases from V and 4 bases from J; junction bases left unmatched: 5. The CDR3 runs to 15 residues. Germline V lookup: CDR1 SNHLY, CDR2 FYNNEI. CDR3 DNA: TGTGCCAGCACAGGACAGGGGACAGGGGCCAACGTCCTGACTTTC. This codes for CASTGQGTGANVLTF.

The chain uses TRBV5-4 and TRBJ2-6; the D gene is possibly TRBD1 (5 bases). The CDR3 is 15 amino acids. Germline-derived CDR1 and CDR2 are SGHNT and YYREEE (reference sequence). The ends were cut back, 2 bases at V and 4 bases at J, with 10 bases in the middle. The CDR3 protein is CASSFGQAGANVLTF. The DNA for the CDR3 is TGTGCCAGCAGCTTCGGACAAGCGGGGGCCAACGTCCTGACTTTC.

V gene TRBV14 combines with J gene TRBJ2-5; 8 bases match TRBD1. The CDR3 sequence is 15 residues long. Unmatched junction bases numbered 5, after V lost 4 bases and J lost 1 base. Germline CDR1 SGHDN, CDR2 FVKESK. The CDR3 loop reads CASSLRTGTQETQYF. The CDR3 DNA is TGTGCCAGCAGCCTGAGGACAGGGACCCAAGAGACCCAGTACTTC.

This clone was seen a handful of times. Here the CDR3 reads CASKTGRRSGYTF. CDR3 bases: TGTGCCAGCAAAACGGGAAGGAGGTCTGGCTACACCTTC. The genes are TRBV7-3 and TRBJ1-2; D not certain. The CDR3 runs to 13 residues. In germline, CDR1 is SGHTA, CDR2 FQGTGA. With 7 bases removed from V and 7 bases from J, the gap between germline ends came to 16 bases.

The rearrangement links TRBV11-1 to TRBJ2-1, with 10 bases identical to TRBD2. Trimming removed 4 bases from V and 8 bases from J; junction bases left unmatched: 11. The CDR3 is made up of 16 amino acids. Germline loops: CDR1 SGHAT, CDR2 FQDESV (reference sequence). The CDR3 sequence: CASSSTLLAGADEQFF. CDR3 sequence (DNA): TGTGCCAGCAGCTCCACCCTTCTAGCGGGAGCGGATGAGCAGTTCTTC.

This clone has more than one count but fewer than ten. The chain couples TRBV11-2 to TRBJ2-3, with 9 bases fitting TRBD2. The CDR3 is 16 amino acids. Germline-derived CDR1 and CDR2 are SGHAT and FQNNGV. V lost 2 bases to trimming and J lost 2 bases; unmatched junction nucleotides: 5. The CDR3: CASSLLAGGPTDTQYF. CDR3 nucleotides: TGTGCCAGCAGCTTACTGGCGGGAGGGCCCACAGATACGCAGTATTTT.

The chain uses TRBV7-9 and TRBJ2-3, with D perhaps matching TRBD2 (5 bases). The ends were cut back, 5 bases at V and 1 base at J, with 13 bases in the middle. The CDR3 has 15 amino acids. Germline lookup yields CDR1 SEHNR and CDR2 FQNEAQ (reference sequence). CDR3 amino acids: CASSLPEGGTDTQYF. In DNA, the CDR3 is TGTGCCAGCAGCCTCCCTGAGGGCGGCACAGATACGCAGTATTTT.

CDR3 sequence (DNA): TGTGCCAGCAGCGTGGGGACAGGCTATGGCTACACCTTC. It codes for CASSVGTGYGYTF. The chain joins TRBV9 to TRBJ1-2; the match to TRBD1 covers 8 bases. Germline V lookup: CDR1 SGDLS, CDR2 YYNGEE. With 2 bases clipped from V and 4 bases from J, the junction kept 1 base outside the gene matches. The CDR3 contains 13 residues.